The clone carrying this TCR beta chain has a count of ten or more. Its antigen is currently unknown. These data belong to a study of HIV-infected patients and healthy controls. General study results and limits: Eight alpha and eight beta V genes differed significantly in mean usage between HIV-infected patients and controls.

About 500 ng RNA was reverse transcribed with alpha and beta constant-region primers. Each of the alpha and beta chains got its own library through chain-specific third strand synthesis with indices. In TCRdb, the 5' RACE reads were re-called with MiXCR into one record per CDR3 protein. Of about 11,000 distinct CDR3 sequences in the sample, 5% to 6.5% are singletons; the top ten hold about 3.5%. Whole blood was used without fractionation, so all unsorted peripheral T cells were included. The receptor was derived from an adult in good health. Sequencing was carried out using blood.

Written as DNA, the CDR3 is TGTGCCGTAGGGACGGATTACTCCTACGAGCAGTACTTC. It is translated as CAVGTDYSYEQYF. The chain has TRBV2 and TRBJ2-7; TRBD1 or TRBD2 may be the D gene (5 bases each). This CDR3 is 13 amino acids long. CDR1 is SNHLY and CDR2 is FYNNEI in the germline V gene. The germline V and J ends were trimmed by 11 bases and 0 bases, with 14 bases remaining between them. Based on the CDR3 plus reference TRBV2 and TRBJ2-7, the full variable domain is EPEVTQTPSHQVTQMGQEVILRCVPISNHLYFYWYRQILGQKVEFLVSFYNNEISEKSEIFDDQFSVERPDGSNFTLKIRSTKLEDSAMYFCAVGTDYSYEQYFGPGTRLTVT.